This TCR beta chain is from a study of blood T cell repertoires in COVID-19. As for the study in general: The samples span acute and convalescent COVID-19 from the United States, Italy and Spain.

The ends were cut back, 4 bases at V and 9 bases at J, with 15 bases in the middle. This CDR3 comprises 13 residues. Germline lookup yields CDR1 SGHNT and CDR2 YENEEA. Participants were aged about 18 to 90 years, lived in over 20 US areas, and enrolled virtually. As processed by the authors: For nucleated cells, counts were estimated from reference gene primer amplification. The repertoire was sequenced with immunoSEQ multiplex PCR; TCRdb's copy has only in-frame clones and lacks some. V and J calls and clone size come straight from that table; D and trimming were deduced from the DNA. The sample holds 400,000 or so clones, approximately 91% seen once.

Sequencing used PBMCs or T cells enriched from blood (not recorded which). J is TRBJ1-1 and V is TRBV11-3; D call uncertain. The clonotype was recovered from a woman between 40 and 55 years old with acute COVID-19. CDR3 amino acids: CASSSSREEQAFF. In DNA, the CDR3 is TGTGCCAGCAGCTCATCCCGGGAGGAACAAGCTTTCTTT.